One and the same sample provided the 5 T cell receptor beta chains below, sequenced in a study of cytomegalovirus exposure and HLA in healthy donors. Primers: 60 Vbeta forward and 13 Jbeta reverse. The table came from immunoSEQ multiplex PCR; TCRdb's copy has only in-frame clones and leaves some out. The top ten clones hold less than 2% of a sample with 100,000 to 150,000 clones, roughly four fifths of them seen once. The sample consisted of PBMCs. Receptors were obtained from a man aged 45 to 65 in good health and CMV-seronegative.

This chain connects TRBV7-6 to TRBJ2-7; D is undetermined. Germline V gene lookup returns CDR1 SGHVS and CDR2 FNYEAQ. Trimming cost V 5 bases and J 2 bases, with 19 bases left between them. This CDR3 comprises 16 residues. The CDR3 DNA is TGTGCCAGCAGCGCAGCCCCAGGCCCTGGAACCTACGAGCAGTACTTC. Translated: CASSAAPGPGTYEQYF.

This clone was counted between two and nine times. The chain joins TRBV2 to TRBJ1-2; D may be TRBD1 (5 bases). V shed 7 bases and J shed 3 bases, with 9 bases lying between them. The germline CDR1 and CDR2 sequences are SNHLY and FYNNEI. The CDR3 totals 12 residues. The CDR3 DNA follows: TGTGCCAGCAACCCAGGGTACTATGGCTACACCTTC. Amino acids: CASNPGYYGYTF.

The V call is TRBV5-4, the J call TRBJ2-5, with TRBD1 matching over 7 bases. With V trimmed by 3 bases and J by 2 bases, 7 bases remained unmatched. Germline V gene data show CDR1 as SGHNT and CDR2 as YYREEE (reference sequence). The CDR3 runs 15 residues. This CDR3 is CASSSATGLQETQYF. The CDR3 DNA sequence: TGTGCCAGCAGCTCGGCGACAGGGCTTCAAGAGACCCAGTACTTC. Complete variable domain (other parts from reference TRBV5-4 and TRBJ2-5): ETGVTQSPTHLIKTRGQQVTLRCSSQSGHNTVSWYQQALGQGPQFIFQYYREEENGRGNFPPRFSGLQFPNYSSELNVNALELDDSALYLCASSSATGLQETQYFGPGTRLLVL.

J is TRBJ1-2 and V is TRBV7-6; 8 bases line up with TRBD1. Per germline, CDR1 SGHVS and CDR2 FNYEAQ. CDR3 length: 18 amino acids. Trimming cost V 5 bases and J 4 bases; bases outside gene matches: 18. The CDR3 spells CASSGRTGKVDFSYGYTF. CDR3 nucleotide sequence: TGTGCCAGCAGCGGTAGGACAGGGAAAGTGGATTTTAGCTATGGCTACACCTTC.

This clone was found once. CDR3 nucleotide sequence: TGTGCCAGCAGCTTAGCTGCAGGAGGCTATGGCTACACCTTC. Translated, it gives CASSLAAGGYGYTF. The chain has TRBV7-9 and TRBJ1-2; D is ambiguous. V shed 0 bases and J shed 4 bases, with 9 bases lying between them. The CDR3 sequence is 14 residues long. Looked up from germline, CDR1 is SEHNR and CDR2 is FQNEAQ (reference sequence).